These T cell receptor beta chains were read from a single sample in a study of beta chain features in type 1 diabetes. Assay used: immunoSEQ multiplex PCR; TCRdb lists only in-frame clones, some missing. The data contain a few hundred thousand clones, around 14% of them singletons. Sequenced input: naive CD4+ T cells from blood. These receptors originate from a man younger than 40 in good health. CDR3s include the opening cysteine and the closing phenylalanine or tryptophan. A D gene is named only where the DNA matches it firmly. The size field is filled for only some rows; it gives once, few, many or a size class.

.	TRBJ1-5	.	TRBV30	TGTGCCTGGAGTGTACCCACCTATCAGCCCCAGCATTTT	CAWSVPTYQPQHF
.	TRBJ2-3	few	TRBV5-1	TGCGCCAGCAGCTTGCAGGGAGGCGGCACAGATACGCAGTATTTT	CASSLQGGGTDTQYF
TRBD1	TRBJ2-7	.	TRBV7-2	TGTGCCAGCAGCTCGACAGGGCCGTACGAGCAGTACTTC	CASSSTGPYEQYF
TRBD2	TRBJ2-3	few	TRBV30	TGTGCCTGGACTTACGGAGCGGGAGGAGATACGCAGTATTTT	CAWTYGAGGDTQYF
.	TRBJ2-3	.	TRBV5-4	TGTGCCAGCAGCTTGGCCGCTAGCACACAGCCCACAGATACGCAGTATTTT	CASSLAASTQPTDTQYF
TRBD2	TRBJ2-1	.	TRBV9	TGTGCCAGCAGCGATACTAGCGGGAATGAGCAGTTCTTC	CASSDTSGNEQFF
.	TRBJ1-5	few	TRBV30	TGTGCCTGGAGTGGGACAACGAATCAGCCCCAGCATTTT	CAWSGTTNQPQHF
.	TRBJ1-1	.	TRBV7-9	TGTGCCAGCCGCAGGGGCTCCATGAACACTGAAGCTTTCTTT	CASRRGSMNTEAFF
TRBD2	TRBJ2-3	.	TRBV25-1	TGTGCCAGCAGTGAATACGCGGGAGGCATGGCAGATACGCAGTATTTT	CASSEYAGGMADTQYF
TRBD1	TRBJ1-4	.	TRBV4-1	TGCGCCAGCAGCCAGACAGGGACAAATAATGAAAAACTGTTTTTT	CASSQTGTNNEKLFF
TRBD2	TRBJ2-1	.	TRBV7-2	TGTGCCAGCAGCTACCAAGCGGGGGCCTCCGGTGAGCAGTTCTTC	CASSYQAGASGEQFF
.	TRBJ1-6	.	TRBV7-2	TGTGCCAGCAGCTTAGCGCTGGGGGGTTCACCCCTCCACTTT	CASSLALGGSPLHF
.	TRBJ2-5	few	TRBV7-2	TGTGCCAGCAGCCCTCGGGAGACCCAGTACTTC	CASSPRETQYF
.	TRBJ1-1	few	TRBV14	TGTGCCAGCAGCCAAGAGTGGGCCTCGAACACTGAAGCTTTCTTT	CASSQEWASNTEAFF
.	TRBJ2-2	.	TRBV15	TGTGCCACCAGCAGGGAACTAGCGAACACCGGGGAGCTGTTTTTT	CATSRELANTGELFF
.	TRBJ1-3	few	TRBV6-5	TGTGCCAGCAGATTTGGAAACACCATATATTTT	CASRFGNTIYF
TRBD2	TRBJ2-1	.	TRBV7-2	TGTGCCAGCAGCTTTATGCGGACTAGCGATACGAATGAGCAGTTCTTC	CASSFMRTSDTNEQFF
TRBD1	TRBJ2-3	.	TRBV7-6	TGTGCCAGCAGCTTGGGGACAGGGCATGGAGATACGCAGTATTTT	CASSLGTGHGDTQYF
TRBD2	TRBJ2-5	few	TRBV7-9	TGTGCCAGCAGCCCGGGGGGGCAGGAGACCCAGTACTTC	CASSPGGQETQYF
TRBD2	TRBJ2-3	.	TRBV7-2	TGTGCCAGCAGCTCCACATTACTAGCGGAGATGGGAGATACGCAGTATTTT	CASSSTLLAEMGDTQYF
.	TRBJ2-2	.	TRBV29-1	TGCAGCGCCACCAACACCGGGGAGCTGTTTTTT	CSATNTGELFF
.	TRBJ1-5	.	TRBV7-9	TGTGCCAGCAGTCCGGACAGCAATCAGCCCCAGCATTTT	CASSPDSNQPQHF
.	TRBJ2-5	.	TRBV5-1	TGCGCCAGCAGCCCGGGGGCGGGAGAGACCCAGTACTTC	CASSPGAGETQYF
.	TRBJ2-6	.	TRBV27	TGTGCCAGCAGTTTACGGCAGGGATCTGGGGCCAACGTCCTGACTTTC	CASSLRQGSGANVLTF
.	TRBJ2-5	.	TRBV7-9	TGTGCCAGCAGCTTAGGAGCTCCCTCCCAAGAGACCCAGTACTTC	CASSLGAPSQETQYF
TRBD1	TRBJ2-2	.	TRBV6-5	TGTGCCAGCAGTTACGGGACAGCCTCGAACACCGGGGAGCTGTTTTTT	CASSYGTASNTGELFF
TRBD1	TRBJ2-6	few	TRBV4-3	TGCGCCAGCAGCCGAGCCCGGGACAGAACCTCTGGGGCCAACGTCCTGACTTTC	CASSRARDRTSGANVLTF
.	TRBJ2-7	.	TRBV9	TGTGCCAGCAGCGTAGCCGGTCAGGTGGAGAGCTGGGAGCAGTACTTC	CASSVAGQVESWEQYF
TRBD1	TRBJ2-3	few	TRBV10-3	TGTGCCATCAGCCCTAGGACAGGGGGCCCAGATACGCAGTATTTT	CAISPRTGGPDTQYF
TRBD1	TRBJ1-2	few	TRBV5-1	TGCGCCAGCAGCTTGGATGGACAGGGGGAGTCTGGCTATGGCTACACCTTC	CASSLDGQGESGYGYTF
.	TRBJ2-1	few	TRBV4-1	TGCGCCAGCAGCCCGACGAAGGCTGGGGGGATGGGGGAGCAGTTCTTC	CASSPTKAGGMGEQFF